A selection of T cell receptor beta chains follows, all from one sample in a study of graft-versus-host responses after intestinal transplantation. No antigen has been identified for these receptors. Method: immunoSEQ multiplex PCR; TCRdb's copy keeps in-frame clones and lacks some. This table holds about 99,000 clones, more than 75% found once. Sequencing was performed on unstimulated CD4+ T cells sorted from spleen or lymph node cells, taken before intestinal transplant. These receptors were collected from a human donor who received an intestinal transplant. The CDR3 runs from the conserved cysteine through the conserved F or W. D genes are given only for firm matches. The size of a clone is reported for some rows only, either as once, few or many, or as a class for expanded clones.

j_call clone_size d_call v_call cdr3_aa cdr3_nt
TRBJ1-1 NA NA TRBV30 CATKNRGNTEAFF TGTGCAACAAAGAACCGGGGTAACACTGAAGCTTTCTTT
TRBJ1-2 NA TRBD1 TRBV19 CASSRGGPDLYGYTF TGTGCCAGCTCACGAGGGGGCCCCGACCTCTATGGCTACACCTTC
TRBJ2-1 NA NA TRBV5-6 CASSLASWGRSYNEQFF TGTGCCAGCAGCTTGGCCTCGTGGGGACGCTCCTACAATGAGCAGTTCTTC
TRBJ1-5 NA NA TRBV7-9 CASSPGRQGNDQPQHF TGTGCCAGCAGCCCGGGGCGGCAGGGGAATGATCAGCCCCAGCATTTT
TRBJ2-3 NA TRBD2 TRBV5-1 CASSYNGLVLQTDTQYF TGCGCCAGCAGCTACAACGGACTAGTCCTTCAGACAGATACGCAGTATTTT
TRBJ2-1 few NA TRBV29-1 CSVARTIGINEQFF TGCAGCGTTGCTCGGACGATAGGGATCAATGAGCAGTTCTTC
TRBJ2-7 NA TRBD2 TRBV7-3 CASSLNSRDYSYEQYF TGTGCCAGCAGCTTAAATAGCCGGGACTACTCCTACGAGCAGTACTTC
TRBJ2-5 NA TRBD1 TRBV11-2 CASSQRQGSQETQYF TGTGCCAGCAGCCAAAGACAGGGATCCCAAGAGACCCAGTACTTC
TRBJ2-7 NA NA TRBV4-1 CASSQGSSASVYEQYF TGCGCCAGCAGCCAAGGTAGTTCGGCGTCCGTCTACGAGCAGTACTTC
TRBJ2-1 NA TRBD1 TRBV7-9 CASSPGQSTSSYNEQFF TGTGCCAGCAGCCCGGGACAGTCGACAAGCTCCTACAATGAGCAGTTCTTC
TRBJ2-3 NA NA TRBV5-1 CASSLSRDTQYF TGCGCCAGCAGCTTATCAAGGGATACGCAGTATTTT
TRBJ1-4 NA TRBD1 TRBV2 CASSENPGGGEKLFF TGTGCCAGCAGTGAAAACCCAGGGGGCGGTGAAAAACTGTTTTTT
TRBJ1-5 NA NA TRBV7-3 CASSKGRNQPQHF TGTGCCAGCAGCAAGGGGCGCAATCAGCCCCAGCATTTT
TRBJ2-3 NA TRBD2 TRBV30 CARKTSPPDTQYF TGTGCTAGGAAGACTAGCCCGCCAGATACGCAGTATTTT
TRBJ2-3 NA TRBD2 TRBV6-1 CASILTSGPDTQYF TGTGCCAGCATCCTGACTAGCGGTCCAGATACGCAGTATTTT
TRBJ1-4 NA TRBD1 TRBV9 CASNSGTGPEKLFF TGTGCCAGCAATTCGGGGACAGGGCCTGAAAAACTGTTTTTT
TRBJ1-1 NA NA TRBV20-1 CSATNSAEAFF TGCAGTGCTACCAATTCGGCTGAAGCTTTCTTT
TRBJ2-1 NA NA TRBV5-4 CATSRAGAYNEQFF TGTGCAACCTCCCGCGCAGGGGCATACAATGAGCAGTTCTTC
TRBJ2-7 once TRBD2 TRBV4-1 CASSQDRLAGLGSSYEQYF TGCGCCAGCAGCCAAGATCGACTAGCGGGGTTGGGGAGCTCCTACGAGCAGTACTTC
TRBJ1-2 NA NA TRBV2 CASSERGLSYGYTF TGTGCCAGCAGTGAGAGGGGGTTAAGCTATGGCTACACCTTC
TRBJ2-6 NA NA TRBV11-2 CASSLSSGLGANVLTF TGTGCCAGCAGCTTATCCAGCGGCCTTGGCGCCAACGTCCTGACTTTC
TRBJ2-3 NA NA TRBV7-3 CASSLGRGTSTDTQYF TGTGCCAGCAGCTTAGGGCGTGGTACTAGCACAGATACGCAGTATTTT
TRBJ2-3 NA NA TRBV11-2 CASSQLLLSGSTDTQYF TGTGCCAGCAGCCAACTACTTTTGAGCGGATCCACAGATACGCAGTATTTT
TRBJ1-2 NA TRBD1 TRBV28 CASSYGQGRSWGYTF TGTGCCAGCAGTTACGGACAGGGAAGGTCGTGGGGCTACACCTTC
TRBJ1-1 NA NA TRBV10-2 CASSPQALTINTEAFF TGCGCCAGCAGTCCACAGGCCCTAACAATTAACACTGAAGCTTTCTTT
TRBJ1-1 NA NA TRBV10-3 CAISDLGAGYEAFF TGTGCCATCAGTGACCTCGGGGCAGGGTATGAAGCTTTCTTT
TRBJ2-5 NA NA TRBV5-6 CASSLVRETQYF TGTGCCAGCAGCTTGGTCCGAGAGACCCAGTACTTC
TRBJ2-7 NA NA TRBV10-1 CASSESARQTYEQYF TGCGCCAGCAGTGAGTCAGCCCGACAAACCTACGAGCAGTACTTC
TRBJ2-7 NA TRBD2 TRBV6-5 CASSYSLAGAYEQYF TGTGCCAGCAGTTACTCACTAGCGGGAGCCTACGAGCAGTACTTC
TRBJ2-7 NA TRBD2 TRBV7-9 CASSSYSSGSSHEQYF TGTGCCAGCAGCTCATACTCTAGCGGGAGTAGCCACGAGCAGTACTTC
TRBJ2-3 NA NA TRBV5-1 CASSLGNADTQYF TGCGCCAGCAGCCTAGGTAACGCAGATACGCAGTATTTT
TRBJ2-7 NA NA TRBV4-3 CASSHGLIRPYEQYF TGCGCCAGCAGCCACGGCCTCATCCGTCCTTACGAGCAGTACTTC
TRBJ2-7 few NA TRBV5-5 CASSLAWGNYEQYF TGTGCCAGCAGCTTGGCTTGGGGGAACTACGAGCAGTACTTC
TRBJ2-1 NA NA TRBV20-1 CSASRRNEQFF TGCAGTGCTAGCCGTCGAAATGAGCAGTTCTTC
TRBJ2-7 few TRBD2 TRBV5-5 CASSRKTSASSYEQYF TGTGCCAGCAGCCGAAAGACTAGCGCGAGCTCCTACGAGCAGTACTTC
TRBJ2-2 NA NA TRBV7-3 CASSEYETGELFF TGTGCCAGCAGCGAATACGAAACCGGGGAGCTGTTTTTT
TRBJ2-5 NA TRBD2 TRBV7-9 CASSPLLAGIQETQYF TGTGCCAGCAGCCCCCTCCTAGCGGGGATCCAAGAGACCCAGTACTTC
TRBJ2-7 NA TRBD1 TRBV29-1 CSVASGQVSYEQYF TGCAGCGTTGCGTCGGGACAGGTCTCCTACGAGCAGTACTTC
TRBJ2-5 NA NA TRBV29-1 CSVYREGTQYF TGCAGCGTTTACAGGGAAGGGACCCAGTACTTC
TRBJ1-2 few TRBD1 TRBV6-6 CASSNRDRAYGYTF TGTGCCAGCAGTAACCGGGACAGAGCCTATGGCTACACCTTC
TRBJ2-1 NA TRBD1 TRBV6-5 CASSYMVRGPNEQFF TGTGCCAGCAGTTACATGGTCAGGGGGCCTAATGAGCAGTTCTTC
TRBJ2-5 once NA TRBV5-1 CASSTPSGSETQYF TGCGCCAGCAGCACACCATCCGGGTCAGAGACCCAGTACTTC
TRBJ1-6 NA NA TRBV4-1 CASSTHRDRLSLHF TGCGCCAGCAGCACGCACCGGGACCGCCTTTCCCTCCACTTT
TRBJ2-2 once NA TRBV7-9 CASGLGLAITGELFF TGTGCCAGCGGCCTGGGGCTAGCGATCACCGGGGAGCTGTTTTTT
TRBJ2-3 NA TRBD2 TRBV7-7 CASSLLRTSGLAVDTQYF TGTGCCAGCAGCTTATTAAGGACTAGCGGGTTGGCTGTTGATACGCAGTATTTT
TRBJ1-3 few NA TRBV6-1 CASLRGSVEGNTIYF TGTGCCAGCTTGCGGGGGAGTGTAGAAGGAAACACCATATATTTT
TRBJ1-1 NA NA TRBV11-2 CASRSWAGSLMNTEAFF TGTGCCAGCAGATCCTGGGCGGGAAGCCTCATGAACACTGAAGCTTTCTTT
TRBJ2-4 NA NA TRBV5-1 CASSGGTAKNIQYF TGCGCCAGCAGCGGGGGGACAGCCAAAAACATTCAGTACTTC
TRBJ2-7 NA NA TRBV14 CASSRHLDSEQYF TGTGCCAGCAGCCGGCACTTAGACTCCGAGCAGTACTTC
TRBJ2-7 NA NA TRBV7-9 CASSWTLLASYEQYF TGTGCCAGCAGCTGGACTCTACTAGCCAGCTACGAGCAGTACTTC
TRBJ1-2 NA NA TRBV4-1 CASSQRQPSYGYTF TGCGCCAGCAGCCAAAGGCAGCCTTCCTATGGCTACACCTTC